This TCR beta chain was identified in a study of OX40 agonist ivuxolimab in advanced cancers. Study background: Patients were treated with ivuxolimab, an agonistic anti-OX40 (CD134) antibody.

Assay: immunoSEQ multiplex PCR; the TCRdb copy retains only in-frame clones and omits some. This sample carries approximately 77,000 clones, 85% to 90% of them seen once, and the ten largest clones take less than 2.5%. The germline V gene has CDR1 DFQATT and CDR2 SNEGSKA (reference sequence). The CDR3 contains 11 residues. The sequenced sample was CD4+ or CD8+ T cells sorted from blood, obtained in a trial of the OX40 agonist ivuxolimab. The clonotype was recovered from an adult with an advanced solid tumor such as melanoma, head and neck, liver or kidney cancer. The rearrangement links TRBV20-1 to TRBJ1-2; TRBD1 is a possible D gene (6 bases). The CDR3, as DNA: TGCAGAACAAGGGGGGGGAATGGCTACACCTTC. Translating it yields CRTRGGNGYTF.